This T cell receptor (beta chain) appears in the sequencing data of a study of cytomegalovirus exposure and HLA in healthy donors. The V and J ends lost 5 bases and 8 bases respectively, with 13 bases between them. The CDR3 spans 13 residues. Germline CDR1 MNHEY, CDR2 SVGAGI. The repertoire was sequenced with immunoSEQ multiplex PCR; TCRdb's copy has only in-frame clones and lacks some. The table lists about 360,000 clones, 70% to 90% of them singletons. This rearrangement joins TRBV6-5 to TRBJ2-1, with a possible D match to TRBD2 (5 bases). The source is a woman aged 18-30 years in good health and CMV-seronegative. The specimen was PBMCs. The CDR3 loop is CASSRTVRDEQFF. CDR3 in DNA: TGTGCCAGCAGTAGGACGGTGAGGGATGAGCAGTTCTTC.